The sequence of this T cell receptor (beta chain) was determined in a study of CD8+CD57+ T cells in acquired aplastic anemia (dated by TCRdb to about 2018). About the full investigation: On average, sorted CD4+ and CD8+ cells yielded 3.2 ug of extracted DNA, with a range of about 0.19 to 30 ug. Healthy donor samples averaged roughly 9.9 million reads for CD4+ and approximately 11 million for CD8+ cells. The full study reports these points: Twenty-nine CD8+ CDR3 sequences were found in both patients and controls but appeared to be highly expressed in patients and within the immunodominant clones of the patients. Patients and healthy controls showed no significant difference in CD8+ Simpson's diversity (P=0.060).

The CDR3 measures 12 amino acids from cysteine to phenylalanine. Only the CDR3 region is kept as DNA, spanning 36 bases read in frame from base 1. V is cut by 8 bases and J by 5 bases, and the space between the germline ends is 12 bases. CDR1 and CDR2 were assigned from the germline V gene as MNHEY and SVGEGT. TCR repertoires of sorted CD4+ and CD8+ blood T cells from severe aplastic anemia patients and healthy subjects were deep-sequenced in the study. Ficoll-Paque density gradient centrifugation was used to isolate peripheral blood mononuclear cells. CD4+ and CD8+ T cells were sorted by FACS or magnetic beads before DNA extraction. TCR beta VDJ combination and CDR3 sequence profiling used genomic DNA as the template. An Illumina HiSeq 2000 was the platform used for TCR repertoire sequencing. The authors processed their data as follows. TRBV/TRBJ rearrangement plots, CDR3 size and DJ length profiles, and Simpson's diversity index were used to assess repertoires. The immunodominant clone was defined as the most abundant DNA sequence in deep sequencing data. CDR3 amino acid sequences were screened for sharing across subjects and were compared with published repertoires and the VDJdb database. TCRdb ran its own pipeline on the public reads, namely fastp trimming at Q25 and MiXCR clone calling, and kept in-frame beta chains. Every entry covers one CDR3 protein and lists the most common genes and DNA from its rows. These V and J calls derive from TCRdb rather than the authors' analysis. The sample records fewer than 150,000 distinct CDR3 sequences, 48% of which are singletons. 2% to 3% of the sample belongs to the ten largest clones.

Ten or more counts support this clonotype. Its antigen is not yet known. It has no much larger one-base neighbor in the sample; base qualities were not kept. Sequencing was performed on sorted CD4+, CD8+, or CD8+CD57+ T cells (not recorded which) from PBMCs. The receptor's source is a human donor in good health, serving as a control. The chain joins TRBV6-2 or TRBV6-3 to TRBJ1-2; TRBD1 might be the D gene, on 5 matching bases. Here the CDR3 is given as CASGRVGYGYTF. In nucleotide form, the sequence is TGTGCCAGCGGCAGGGTCGGATATGGCTACACCTTC.